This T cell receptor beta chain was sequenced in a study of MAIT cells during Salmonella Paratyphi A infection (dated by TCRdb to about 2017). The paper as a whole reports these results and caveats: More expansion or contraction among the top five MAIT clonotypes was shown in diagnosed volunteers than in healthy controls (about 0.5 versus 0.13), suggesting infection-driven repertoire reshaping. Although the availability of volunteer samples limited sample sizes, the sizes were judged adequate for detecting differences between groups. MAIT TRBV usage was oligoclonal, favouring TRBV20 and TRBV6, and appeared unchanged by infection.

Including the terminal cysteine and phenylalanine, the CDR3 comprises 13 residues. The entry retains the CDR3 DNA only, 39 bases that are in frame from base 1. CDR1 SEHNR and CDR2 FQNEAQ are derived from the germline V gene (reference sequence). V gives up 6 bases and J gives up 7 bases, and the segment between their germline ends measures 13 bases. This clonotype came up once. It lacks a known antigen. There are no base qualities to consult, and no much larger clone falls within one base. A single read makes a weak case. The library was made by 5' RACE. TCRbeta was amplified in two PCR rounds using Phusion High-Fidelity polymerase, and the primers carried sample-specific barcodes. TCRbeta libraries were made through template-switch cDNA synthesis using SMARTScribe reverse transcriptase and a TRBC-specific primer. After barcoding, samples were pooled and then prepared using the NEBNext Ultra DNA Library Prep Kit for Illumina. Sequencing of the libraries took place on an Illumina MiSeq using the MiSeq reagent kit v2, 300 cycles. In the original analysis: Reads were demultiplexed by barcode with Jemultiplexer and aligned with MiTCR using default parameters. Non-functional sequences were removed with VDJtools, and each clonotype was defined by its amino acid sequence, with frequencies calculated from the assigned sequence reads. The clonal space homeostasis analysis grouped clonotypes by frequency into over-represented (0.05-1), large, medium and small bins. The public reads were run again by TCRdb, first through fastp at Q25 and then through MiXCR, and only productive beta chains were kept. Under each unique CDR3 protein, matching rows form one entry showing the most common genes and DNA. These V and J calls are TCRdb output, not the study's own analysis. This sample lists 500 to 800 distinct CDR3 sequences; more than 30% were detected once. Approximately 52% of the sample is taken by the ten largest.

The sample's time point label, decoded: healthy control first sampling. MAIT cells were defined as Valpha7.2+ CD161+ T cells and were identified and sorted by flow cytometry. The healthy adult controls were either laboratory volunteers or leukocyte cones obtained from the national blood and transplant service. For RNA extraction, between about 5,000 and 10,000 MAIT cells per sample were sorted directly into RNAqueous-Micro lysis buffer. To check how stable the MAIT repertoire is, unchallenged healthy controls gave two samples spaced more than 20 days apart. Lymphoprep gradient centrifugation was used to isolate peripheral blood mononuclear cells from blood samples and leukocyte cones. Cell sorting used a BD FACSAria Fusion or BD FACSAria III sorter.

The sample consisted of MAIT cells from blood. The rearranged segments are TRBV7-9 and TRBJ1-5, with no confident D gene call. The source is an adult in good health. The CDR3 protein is CASSQSVGQPQHF. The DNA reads TGTGCCAGCAGTCAGTCAGTCGGCCAGCCCCAGCATTTT.